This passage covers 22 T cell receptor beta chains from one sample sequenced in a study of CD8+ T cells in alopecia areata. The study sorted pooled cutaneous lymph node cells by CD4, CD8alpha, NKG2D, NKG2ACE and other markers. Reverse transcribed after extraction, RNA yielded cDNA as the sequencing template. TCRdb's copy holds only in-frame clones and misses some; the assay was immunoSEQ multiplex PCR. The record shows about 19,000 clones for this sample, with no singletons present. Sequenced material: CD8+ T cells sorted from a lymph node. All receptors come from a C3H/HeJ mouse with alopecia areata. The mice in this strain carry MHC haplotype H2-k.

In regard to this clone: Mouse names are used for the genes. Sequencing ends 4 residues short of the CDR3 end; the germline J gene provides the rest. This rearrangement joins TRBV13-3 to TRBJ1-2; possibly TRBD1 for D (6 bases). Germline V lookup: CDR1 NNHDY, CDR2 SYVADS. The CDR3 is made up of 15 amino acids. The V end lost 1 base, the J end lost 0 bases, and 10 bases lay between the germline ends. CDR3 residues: CASSDWGQANSDYTF. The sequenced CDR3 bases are TGTGCCAGCAGTGATTGGGGACAAGCAAACTCC.

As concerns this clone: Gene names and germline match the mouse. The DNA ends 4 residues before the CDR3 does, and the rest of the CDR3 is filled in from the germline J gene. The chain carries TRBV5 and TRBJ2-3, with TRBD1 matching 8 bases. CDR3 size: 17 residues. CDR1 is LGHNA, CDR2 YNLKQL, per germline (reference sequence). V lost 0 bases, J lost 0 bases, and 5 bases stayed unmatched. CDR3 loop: CASSQDWQGASAETLYF. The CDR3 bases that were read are TGTGCCAGCAGCCAAGATTGGCAGGGGGCTAGTGCAGAA.

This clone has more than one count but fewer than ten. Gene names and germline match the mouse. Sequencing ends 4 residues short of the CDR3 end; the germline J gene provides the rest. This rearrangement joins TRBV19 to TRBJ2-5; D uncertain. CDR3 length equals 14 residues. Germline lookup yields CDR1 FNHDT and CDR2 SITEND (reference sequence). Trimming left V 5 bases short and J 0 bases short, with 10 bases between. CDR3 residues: CASSPNINQDTQYF. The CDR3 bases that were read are TGTGCCAGCAGCCCAAACATTAACCAAGAC. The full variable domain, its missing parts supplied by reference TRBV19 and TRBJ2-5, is GGIITQTPKFLIGQEGQKLTLKCQQNFNHDTMYWYRQDSGKGLRLIYYSITENDLQKGDLSEGYDASREKKSSFSLTVTSAQKNEMAVFLCASSPNINQDTQYFGPGTRLLVL.

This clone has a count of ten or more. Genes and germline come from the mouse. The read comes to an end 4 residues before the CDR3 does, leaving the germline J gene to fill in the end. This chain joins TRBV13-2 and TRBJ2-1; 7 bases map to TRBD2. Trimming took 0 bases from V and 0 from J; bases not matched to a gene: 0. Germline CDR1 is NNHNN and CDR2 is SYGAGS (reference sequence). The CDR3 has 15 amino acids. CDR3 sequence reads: CASGDGLGNYAEQFF. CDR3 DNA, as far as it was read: TGTGCCAGCGGTGATGGACTGGGTAACTATGCT.

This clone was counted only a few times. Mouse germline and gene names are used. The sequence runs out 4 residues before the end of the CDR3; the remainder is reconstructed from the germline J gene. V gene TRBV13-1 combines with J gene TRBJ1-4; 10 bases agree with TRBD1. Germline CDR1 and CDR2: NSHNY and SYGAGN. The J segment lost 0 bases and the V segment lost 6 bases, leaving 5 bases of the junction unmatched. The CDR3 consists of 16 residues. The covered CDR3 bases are TGTGCCAGCACCCGGGACAGGGGAATTTCCAACGAA. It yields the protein CASTRDRGISNE. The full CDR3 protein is CASTRDRGISNERLFF.

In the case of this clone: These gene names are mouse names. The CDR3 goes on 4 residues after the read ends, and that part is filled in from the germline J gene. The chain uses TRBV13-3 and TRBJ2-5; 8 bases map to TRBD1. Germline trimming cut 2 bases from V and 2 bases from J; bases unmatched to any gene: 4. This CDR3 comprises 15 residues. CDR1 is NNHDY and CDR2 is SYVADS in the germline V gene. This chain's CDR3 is CASSEHRGSQDTQYF. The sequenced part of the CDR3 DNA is TGTGCCAGCAGTGAGCACAGGGGGAGCCAAGAC.

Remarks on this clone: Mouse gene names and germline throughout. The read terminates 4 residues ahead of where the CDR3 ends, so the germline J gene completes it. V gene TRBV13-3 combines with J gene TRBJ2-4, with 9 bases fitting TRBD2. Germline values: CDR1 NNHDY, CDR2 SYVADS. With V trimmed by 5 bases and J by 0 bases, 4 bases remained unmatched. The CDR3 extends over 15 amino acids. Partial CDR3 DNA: TGTGCCAGCAGGGGGACTGGGTCTAGTCAAAAC. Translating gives CASRGTGSSQN. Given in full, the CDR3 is CASRGTGSSQNTLYF.

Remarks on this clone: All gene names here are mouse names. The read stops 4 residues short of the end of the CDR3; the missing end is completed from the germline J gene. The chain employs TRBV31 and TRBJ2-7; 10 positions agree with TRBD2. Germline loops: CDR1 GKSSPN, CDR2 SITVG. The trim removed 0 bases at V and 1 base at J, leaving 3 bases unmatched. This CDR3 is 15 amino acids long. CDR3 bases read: TGTGCCTGGAGTCTAGGGGACTGGGGTTCCTAT. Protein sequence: CAWSLGDWGSY. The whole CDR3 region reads CAWSLGDWGSYEQYF.

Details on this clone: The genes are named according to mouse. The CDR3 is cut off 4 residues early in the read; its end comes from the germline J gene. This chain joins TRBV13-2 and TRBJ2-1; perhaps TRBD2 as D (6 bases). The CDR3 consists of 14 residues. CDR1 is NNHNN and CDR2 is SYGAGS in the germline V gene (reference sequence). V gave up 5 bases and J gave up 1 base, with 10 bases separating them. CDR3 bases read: TGTGCCAGCGGGAGACTGGCGAACTATGCT. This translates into CASGRLANYA. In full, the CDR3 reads CASGRLANYAEQFF.

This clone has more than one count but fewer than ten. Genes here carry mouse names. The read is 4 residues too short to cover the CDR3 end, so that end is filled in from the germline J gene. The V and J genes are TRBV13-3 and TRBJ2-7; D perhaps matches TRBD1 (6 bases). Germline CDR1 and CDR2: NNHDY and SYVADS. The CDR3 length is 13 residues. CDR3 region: CASSRGQVYEQYF. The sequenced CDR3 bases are TGTGCCAGCAGTCGGGGACAAGTTTAT.

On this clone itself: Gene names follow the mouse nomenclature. The CDR3 reads CASSGQFTEVFF. CDR3 DNA (partial): TGTGCCAGCAGTGGACAATTCACA. This chain connects TRBV13-3 to TRBJ1-1, with D hard to call. Sequencing ends 4 residues short of the CDR3 end; the germline J gene provides the rest. Germline lookup yields CDR1 NNHDY and CDR2 SYVADS. The CDR3 is 12 amino acids. V lost 3 bases to trimming and J lost 4 bases, with 7 bases between them.

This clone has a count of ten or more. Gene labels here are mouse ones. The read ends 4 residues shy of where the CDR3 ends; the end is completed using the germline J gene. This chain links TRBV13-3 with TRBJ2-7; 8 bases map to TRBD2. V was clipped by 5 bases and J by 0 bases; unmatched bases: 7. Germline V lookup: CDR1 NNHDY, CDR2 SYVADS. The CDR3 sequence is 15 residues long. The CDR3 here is CASRLLGASSYEQYF. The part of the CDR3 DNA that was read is TGTGCCAGCAGACTACTGGGGGCGAGCTCCTAT.

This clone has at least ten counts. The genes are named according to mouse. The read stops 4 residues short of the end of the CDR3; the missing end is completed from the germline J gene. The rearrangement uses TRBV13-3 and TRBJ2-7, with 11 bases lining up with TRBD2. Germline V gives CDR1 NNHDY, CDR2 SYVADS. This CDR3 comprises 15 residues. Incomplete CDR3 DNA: TGTGCCAGCAGTGCTGACTGGGGGGGACTTTAT. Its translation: CASSADWGGLY. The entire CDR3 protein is CASSADWGGLYEQYF.

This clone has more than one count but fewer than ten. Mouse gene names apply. CDR3 in amino acids: CASSDDRSPEVFF. CDR3 bases read: TGTGCCAGCAGTGATGACAGGTCCCCA. This chain connects TRBV13-1 to TRBJ1-1, with D tentatively TRBD1 (5 bases). The read falls 4 residues short of the CDR3 end, and the missing part is taken from the germline J gene. The CDR3 sequence is 13 residues long. Germline CDR1 is NSHNY and CDR2 is SYGAGN.

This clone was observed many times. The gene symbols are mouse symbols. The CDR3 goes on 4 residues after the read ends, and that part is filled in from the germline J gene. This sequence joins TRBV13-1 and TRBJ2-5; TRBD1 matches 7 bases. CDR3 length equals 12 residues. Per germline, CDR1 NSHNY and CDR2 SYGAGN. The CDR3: CASSGQGDTQYF. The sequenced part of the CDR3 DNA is TGTGCCAGCAGTGGACAGGGCGAC.

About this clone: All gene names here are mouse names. CDR3 protein: CASSDLTGGRNERLFF. CDR3 DNA, as far as it was read: TGTGCCAGCAGTGATCTGACAGGGGGCCGCAACGAA. The rearrangement uses TRBV13-3 and TRBJ1-4, with 10 bases aligning to TRBD1. The read falls 4 residues short of the CDR3 end, and the missing part is taken from the germline J gene. The CDR3 consists of 16 residues. V shed 1 base and J 4 bases; nucleotides not matched to a gene: 4. Germline CDR1 is NNHDY and CDR2 is SYVADS.

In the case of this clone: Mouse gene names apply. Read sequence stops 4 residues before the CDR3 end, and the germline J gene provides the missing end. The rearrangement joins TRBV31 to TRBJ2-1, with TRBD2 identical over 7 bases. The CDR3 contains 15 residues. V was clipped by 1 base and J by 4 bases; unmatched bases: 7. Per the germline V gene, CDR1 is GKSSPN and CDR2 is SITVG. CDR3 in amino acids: CAWSQRGGGYAEQFF. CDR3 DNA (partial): TGTGCCTGGAGTCAGAGGGGTGGGGGGTATGCT.

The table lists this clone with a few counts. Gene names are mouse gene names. The CDR3 region is CASSFTGDSYEQYF. The covered CDR3 bases are TGTGCAAGCAGCTTTACAGGGGACTCCTAT. The chain recombines TRBV16 with TRBJ2-7; 7 bases match TRBD1. The read ends 4 residues shy of where the CDR3 ends; the end is completed using the germline J gene. The CDR3 loop spans 14 amino acids. The V gene end was trimmed by 3 bases and the J gene end by 0 bases; junction bases not matched to a gene: 2. Per germline, CDR1 SGHSA and CDR2 FRNQAP.

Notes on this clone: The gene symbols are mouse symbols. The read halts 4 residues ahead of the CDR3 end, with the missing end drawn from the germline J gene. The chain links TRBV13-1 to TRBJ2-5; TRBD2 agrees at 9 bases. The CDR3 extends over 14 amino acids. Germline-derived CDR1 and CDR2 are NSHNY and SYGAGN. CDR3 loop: CASSDTWGGDTQYF. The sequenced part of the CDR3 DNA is TGTGCCAGCAGTGATACCTGGGGGGGAGAC.

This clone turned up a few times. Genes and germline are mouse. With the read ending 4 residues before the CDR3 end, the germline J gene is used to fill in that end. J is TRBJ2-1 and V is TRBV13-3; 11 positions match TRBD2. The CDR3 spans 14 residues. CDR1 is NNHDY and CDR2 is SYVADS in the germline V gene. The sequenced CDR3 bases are TGTGCCAGCAGAACTGGGGGGGCGCGGGCT. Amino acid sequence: CASRTGGARA. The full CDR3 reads CASRTGGARAEQFF.

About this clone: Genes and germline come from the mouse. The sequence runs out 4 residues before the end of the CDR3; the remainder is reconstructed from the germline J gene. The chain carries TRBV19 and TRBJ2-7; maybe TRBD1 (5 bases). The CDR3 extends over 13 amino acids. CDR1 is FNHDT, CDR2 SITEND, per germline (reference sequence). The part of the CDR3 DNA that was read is TGTGCCAGCAGTATCAGGACAACATAT. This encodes CASSIRTTY. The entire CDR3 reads CASSIRTTYEQYF.

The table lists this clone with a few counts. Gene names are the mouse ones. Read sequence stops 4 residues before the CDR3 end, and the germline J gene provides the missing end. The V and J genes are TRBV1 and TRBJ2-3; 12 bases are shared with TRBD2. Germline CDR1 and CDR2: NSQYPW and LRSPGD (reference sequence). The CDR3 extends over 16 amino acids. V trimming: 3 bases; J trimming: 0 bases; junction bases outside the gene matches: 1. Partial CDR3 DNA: TGCACCTGCAGTGCGGGGACTGGGGGGAGTGCAGAA. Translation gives CTCSAGTGGSAE. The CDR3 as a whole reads CTCSAGTGGSAETLYF. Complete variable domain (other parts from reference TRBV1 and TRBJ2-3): VTLLEQNPRWRLVPRGQAVNLRCILKNSQYPWMSWYQQDLQKQLQWLFTLRSPGDKEVKSLPGADYLATRVTDTELRLQVANMSQGRTLYCTCSAGTGGSAETLYFGSGTRLTVL.